The sequence of this TCR beta chain was determined in a study of cytomegalovirus exposure and HLA in healthy donors. On this clone: No antigen is known for it.

Study-wide results and limits: Cytomegalovirus association was listed for about 160 TCR beta chains. Excluded: some indistinguishable V segments such as TRBV6-2 and TRBV6-3.

Trimming took 1 base from V and 0 from J, leaving 6 bases between them. This CDR3 has 14 amino acids. The V gene's germline CDR1 is LNHNV and CDR2 YYDKDF (reference sequence). Each of the donors was a healthy bone marrow donor. The PCR was carried out with 60 Vbeta primers and 13 Jbeta primers. Generated by immunoSEQ multiplex PCR, the TCRdb table keeps only in-frame clones and is missing some. The sample lists some 240,000 clones, nearly 95% occurring once. The receptor comes from a girl between 2 and 10 years old in good health and CMV-seronegative. Input material: PBMCs. The chain is built from TRBV15 and TRBJ1-1; a weak D match, TRBD1 (5 bases). The chain's CDR3 is CATSRGGVNTEAFF. The CDR3, as DNA: TGTGCCACCAGCAGAGGGGGGGTGAACACTGAAGCTTTCTTT.